These 22 T cell receptor beta chains were sequenced from one sample in a study of CD8 T cells in ankylosing spondylitis. Study results and caveats: Characteristic of ankylosing spondylitis blood, it appeared, was a TCR beta motif comprising about eight highly homologous variants.

Their antigens are not known. TCRdb recomputed calls from the 5' RACE reads with MiXCR, one row per CDR3 protein. Of some 130,000 distinct CDR3 sequences listed, more than 15% were seen once; the top ten hold 33%. The sequenced sample was blood, either unsorted or a sorted T cell fraction (not recorded which). The receptors shown here come from a male donor with ankylosing spondylitis.

The rearrangement links TRBV27 to TRBJ2-1; the D is unclear. The CDR3 loop spans 14 amino acids. V dropped 4 bases and J dropped 8 bases, with 15 bases sitting between them. The germline V gene encodes CDR1 MNHEY and CDR2 SMNVEV (reference sequence). The chain's CDR3 is CASSSGMGGDEQFF. DNA of the CDR3: TGTGCCAGCAGTTCCGGAATGGGTGGGGATGAGCAGTTCTTC.

The chain couples TRBV20-1 to TRBJ1-1; D may be TRBD1 (6 bases). Trimming cost V 3 bases and J 3 bases, with 11 bases left between them. Germline V CDR1 and CDR2: DFQATT, SNEGSKA (reference sequence). The CDR3 has 13 residues. As DNA, the CDR3 is TGCAGTGCTAGTTACGAGGGGGACACTGAAGCTTTCTTT. It yields the protein CSASYEGDTEAFF.

This clonotype came up a few times. The V and J genes are TRBV27 and TRBJ1-1, with unresolved D. Germline assignment: CDR1 MNHEY and CDR2 SMNVEV (reference sequence). The CDR3 has 13 amino acids. The germline V and J ends were trimmed by 6 bases and 4 bases, with 12 bases remaining between them. The CDR3 nucleotides read TGTGCCAGCAGAAGGGCGAGTGGCACTGAAGCTTTCTTT. It codes for CASRRASGTEAFF.

The genes are TRBV27 and TRBJ2-7; 8 nucleotides match TRBD1. With V trimmed by 5 bases and J by 6 bases, 9 bases remained unmatched. The CDR3 loop spans 14 amino acids. Germline V lookup: CDR1 MNHEY, CDR2 SMNVEV (reference sequence). CDR3 in DNA: TGTGCCAGCAGTCCGCAACAGGGGGTCGGCGAGCAGTACTTC. Its translation is CASSPQQGVGEQYF.

This clonotype was detected only a few times. The J gene is TRBJ2-2, the V gene TRBV10-3; D could derive from TRBD1 or TRBD2 (5 bases each). There are 15 residues in the CDR3. Germline CDR1 is ENHRY and CDR2 is SYGVKD. V was pared by 7 bases and J by 4 bases, with 16 bases between. The CDR3 coding sequence is TGTGCCATCACCGAGGGCAGGGCGAGCACCGGGGAGCTGTTTTTT. Translating it yields CAITEGRASTGELFF.

This rearrangement joins TRBV5-6 to TRBJ2-3; D unresolved. The CDR3 sequence is 14 residues long. The germline CDR1 and CDR2 sequences are SGHDT and YYEEEE. V was trimmed by 4 bases and J by 1 base, leaving 10 bases between them. CDR3 sequence reads: CASSTAHGTDTQYF. The DNA of the CDR3 is TGTGCCAGCAGCACCGCTCACGGCACAGATACGCAGTATTTT. Combining the CDR3 with reference TRBV5-6 and TRBJ2-3 gives the whole variable domain DAGVTQSPTHLIKTRGQQVTLRCSPKSGHDTVSWYQQALGQGPQFIFQYYEEEERQRGNFPDRFSGHQFPNYSSELNVNALLLGDSALYLCASSTAHGTDTQYFGPGTRLTVL.

This clonotype was seen many times. This chain connects TRBV7-9 to TRBJ2-2; D not certain. This CDR3 spans 15 amino acids. Germline CDR1 is SEHNR and CDR2 is FQNEAQ (reference sequence). V dropped 4 bases and J dropped 1 base, with 10 bases sitting between them. Written as DNA, the CDR3 is TGTGCCAGCAGCTACCCCCTAGGGAACACCGGGGAGCTGTTTTTT. Its translation is CASSYPLGNTGELFF.

The chain uses TRBV7-2 and TRBJ2-1; D may be TRBD2 (8 bases). Looked up from germline, CDR1 is SGHTA and CDR2 is FQGNSA. CDR3 length: 15 amino acids. Trimming cost V 3 bases and J 5 bases, with 14 bases left between them. The CDR3 bases are TGTGCCAGCAGCTTTCGGGAGGGGGCAGACAATGAGCAGTTCTTC. It encodes CASSFREGADNEQFF.

This chain uses TRBV19 with TRBJ2-1, with 12 bases that match TRBD2. From germline, CDR1 is LNHDA and CDR2 SQIVND (reference sequence). J gave up 7 bases and V 6 bases, and 7 bases lay outside the gene matches. CDR3 length: 15 residues. The CDR3 coding sequence is TGTGCCAGTAGGGTCCTAGCGGGAGGGCCGAATGAGCAGTTCTTC. It is translated as CASRVLAGGPNEQFF.

This clonotype was counted only a few times. The chain carries TRBV12-3 or TRBV12-4 and TRBJ2-1; D possibly corresponds to TRBD2 (5 bases). With 8 bases removed from V and 5 bases from J, the gap between germline ends came to 13 bases. There are 13 residues in the CDR3. CDR3 DNA sequence: TGTGCCAGCCGCACTCTAGCTCACAATGAGCAGTTCTTC. It specifies CASRTLAHNEQFF.

This clonotype came up many times. The chain combines TRBV27 with TRBJ1-2; D possibly corresponds to TRBD1 (5 bases). The length of the CDR3 is 13 residues. V lost 2 bases and J 3 bases, leaving 7 bases between the germline ends. Germline V gives CDR1 MNHEY, CDR2 SMNVEV (reference sequence). CDR3 region: CASSLAGDYGYTF. The CDR3 nucleotides read TGTGCCAGCAGTTTAGCGGGGGACTATGGCTACACCTTC.

J is TRBJ2-1 and V is TRBV5-4; D gene unclear. Germline V gene sequence: CDR1 SGHNT, CDR2 YYREEE (reference sequence). The CDR3 spans 13 residues. V was pared by 6 bases and J by 8 bases, with 15 bases between. This CDR3 reads CASTPESNDEQFF. In DNA, the CDR3 is TGTGCCAGCACCCCCGAGTCTAACGATGAGCAGTTCTTC.

This chain joins TRBV6-2 or TRBV6-3 and TRBJ1-2; no definite D call. The CDR3 consists of 12 residues. The V and J ends lost 7 bases and 8 bases respectively, with 14 bases between them. Germline assignment: CDR1 MNHEY and CDR2 SVGEGT. CDR3 protein: CASMPGPSGYTF. CDR3 DNA: TGTGCCAGCATGCCAGGCCCTTCGGGCTACACCTTC.

This clonotype was seen at least ten times. The chain joins TRBV29-1 to TRBJ2-1; D is undetermined. Trimming took off 4 bases at V and 4 bases at J, with 17 bases between the two ends. Germline V gene lookup returns CDR1 SQVTM and CDR2 ANQGSEA. This CDR3 is built from 15 residues. This chain's CDR3 is CSVVYSRRRYNEQFF. CDR3 nucleotides: TGCAGCGTTGTCTATTCCCGACGTCGATACAATGAGCAGTTCTTC.

The CDR3 loop is CASSEVRGGDEQYF. CDR3 bases: TGTGCCAGCAGTGAAGTTCGAGGGGGCGACGAGCAGTACTTC. V gene TRBV6-1 combines with J gene TRBJ2-7; 7 positions agree with TRBD1. Germline-derived CDR1 and CDR2 are MNHNS and SASEGT. The CDR3 is 14 amino acids. V was pared by 1 base and J by 5 bases, with 5 bases of the junction left unmatched.

This sequence joins TRBV15 and TRBJ2-1; 12 bases are shared with TRBD2. With V trimmed by 3 bases and J by 4 bases, 7 bases remained unmatched. CDR3 length: 17 amino acids. Germline CDR1 is LNHNV and CDR2 is YYDKDF (reference sequence). The CDR3 is CATSRPGLAGRYNEQFF. For the CDR3, the DNA is TGTGCCACCAGCAGGCCCGGACTAGCGGGACGGTACAATGAGCAGTTCTTC. The complete variable domain, with remaining parts taken from reference TRBV15 and TRBJ2-1, reads DAMVIQNPRYQVTQFGKPVTLSCSQTLNHNVMYWYQQKSSQAPKLLFHYYDKDFNNEADTPDNFQSRRPNTSFCFLDIRSPGLGDTAMYLCATSRPGLAGRYNEQFFGPGTRLTVL.

The chain joins TRBV6-1 to TRBJ2-7, with 9 bases matching TRBD2. The J segment lost 3 bases and the V segment lost 6 bases, leaving 9 bases of the junction unmatched. This CDR3 region has 15 residues. Germline-derived CDR1 and CDR2 are MNHNS and SASEGT. In DNA, the CDR3 is TGTGCCAGCAGCTGGGGACTAGCCTCGAACTACGAGCAGTACTTC. Translated, it gives CASSWGLASNYEQYF.

This clonotype was counted many times. This chain links TRBV12-3 or TRBV12-4 with TRBJ2-1; D could derive from TRBD1 or TRBD2 (7 bases each). This CDR3 comprises 15 residues. V lost 5 bases and J 6 bases, leaving 17 bases between the germline ends. The CDR3 bases are TGTGCCAGCAGTCCCGGGGGGACAGTGGGCAATGAGCAGTTCTTC. Residues: CASSPGGTVGNEQFF.

The CDR3 nucleotides are TGTGCCACTCAGGGTCGGACCGGGGAGCTGTTTTTT. This codes for CATQGRTGELFF. V is TRBV24-1 and J is TRBJ2-2; tentative D call: TRBD1 (5 bases). The germline gives CDR1 KGHDR, CDR2 SFDVKD. This CDR3 comprises 12 residues. The germline V and J ends were trimmed by 10 bases and 5 bases, with 10 bases remaining between them.

This rearrangement joins TRBV9 to TRBJ2-7; 10 nucleotides line up with TRBD2. Germline assignment: CDR1 SGDLS and CDR2 YYNGEE. V gave up 0 bases and J gave up 6 bases; unmatched junction bases: 3. The CDR3 consists of 14 residues. CDR3: CASSVGLAGAEQYF. The DNA for the CDR3 is TGTGCCAGCAGCGTAGGTCTAGCGGGAGCCGAGCAGTACTTC.

This clonotype was counted only a few times. The rearrangement joins TRBV4-3 to TRBJ2-7; 8 positions agree with TRBD2. Germline CDR1 reads LGHNA; CDR2 reads YSLEER. The CDR3 runs to 16 residues. The trim removed 2 bases at V and 1 base at J, leaving 7 bases unmatched. CDR3 loop: CASSQSIAGRSYEQYF. The CDR3 coding sequence is TGCGCCAGCAGCCAATCAATAGCGGGAAGATCCTACGAGCAGTACTTC.

The V gene is TRBV24-1, the J gene TRBJ2-7; D unresolved. V was pared by 0 bases and J by 0 bases, with 11 bases between. This CDR3 is built from 16 residues. Germline loops: CDR1 KGHDR, CDR2 SFDVKD. CDR3 protein: CATSDLNSLGSYEQYF. The CDR3 DNA is TGTGCCACCAGTGATTTGAACTCCTTGGGCTCCTACGAGCAGTACTTC.